This T cell receptor (beta chain) is drawn from a study of shared clonotypes between healthy human individuals. The wider study: Every donor yielded three CD4 naive, three CD4 memory, two CD8 naive and one CD8 memory plate.

General study findings and limits: Across subsets, estimated richness was generally greater for naive than for memory populations. Sequencing of the sorted subsets was shown by rarefaction to be incomplete despite large depth.

Naive CD8 cells lacked CD45RO, underwent positive selection for CCR7 and left out terminally differentiated effector memory CD45RA+ cells. Authors' data handling: For the immunoSEQ data, sequences were junction-only without quality scores, so filtering differed. The assay was immunoSEQ multiplex PCR, and TCRdb's table has in-frame clones only and misses some. For V, J and clone size, that table is used; D and trimming come from the DNA. The sample lists 750,000 to 1,000,000 clones, around 93% occurring once. Note on this clone: The antigen is undetermined.

The CDR3 sequence is 14 residues long. Trimming removed 5 bases from V and 4 bases from J; junction bases left unmatched: 5. The germline gives CDR1 SEHNR, CDR2 FQNEAQ (reference sequence). The chain joins TRBV7-9 to TRBJ1-2, with 9 positions matching TRBD1. This TCR was recovered from a man younger than 45 in good health. The sample comprised naive CD8+ T cells sorted from blood. This CDR3 reads CASSPGQGTYGYTF. In nucleotides, the CDR3 is TGTGCCAGCAGCCCGGGACAGGGTACCTATGGCTACACCTTC.